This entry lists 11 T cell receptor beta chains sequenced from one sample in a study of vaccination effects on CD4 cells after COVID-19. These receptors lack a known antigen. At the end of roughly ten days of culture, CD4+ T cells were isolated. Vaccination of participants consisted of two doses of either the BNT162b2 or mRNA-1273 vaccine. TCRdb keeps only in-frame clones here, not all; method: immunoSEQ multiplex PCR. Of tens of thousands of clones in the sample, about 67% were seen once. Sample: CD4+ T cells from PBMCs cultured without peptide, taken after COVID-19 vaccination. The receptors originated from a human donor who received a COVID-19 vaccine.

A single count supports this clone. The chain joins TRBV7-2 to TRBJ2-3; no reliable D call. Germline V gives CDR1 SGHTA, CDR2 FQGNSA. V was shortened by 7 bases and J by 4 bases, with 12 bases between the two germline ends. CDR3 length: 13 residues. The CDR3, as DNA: TGTGCCAGCACCCTAAGGCAGTCAGATACGCAGTATTTT. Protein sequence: CASTLRQSDTQYF.

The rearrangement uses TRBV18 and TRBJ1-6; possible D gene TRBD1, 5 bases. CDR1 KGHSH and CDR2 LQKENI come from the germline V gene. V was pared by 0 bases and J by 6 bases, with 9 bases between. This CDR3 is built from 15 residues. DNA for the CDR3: TGTGCCAGCTCACCACCTGGGGGACCTAATTCACCCCTCCACTTT. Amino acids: CASSPPGGPNSPLHF.

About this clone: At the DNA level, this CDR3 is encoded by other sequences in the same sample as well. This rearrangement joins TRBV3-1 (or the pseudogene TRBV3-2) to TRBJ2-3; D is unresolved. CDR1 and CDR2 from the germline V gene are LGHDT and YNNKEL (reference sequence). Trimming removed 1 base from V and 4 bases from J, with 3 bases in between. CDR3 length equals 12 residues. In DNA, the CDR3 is TGTGCCAGCAGCCAAGTACCAGATACGCAGTATTTT. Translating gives CASSQVPDTQYF.

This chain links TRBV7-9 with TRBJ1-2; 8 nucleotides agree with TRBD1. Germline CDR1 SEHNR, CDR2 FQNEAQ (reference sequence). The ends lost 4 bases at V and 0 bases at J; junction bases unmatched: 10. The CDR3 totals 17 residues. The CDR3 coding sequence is TGTGCCAGCAGCTCGTACAGGGGGGGCCATGCTAACTATGGCTACACCTTC. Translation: CASSSYRGGHANYGYTF.

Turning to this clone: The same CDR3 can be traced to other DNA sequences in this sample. This CDR3 reads CASSLEGNSPLHF. The CDR3 nucleotides read TGCGCCAGCAGCTTGGAGGGTAATTCACCCCTCCACTTT. This chain connects TRBV5-1 to TRBJ1-6; D unclear. The CDR3 contains 13 residues. V was shortened by 0 bases and J by 6 bases, with 4 bases between the two germline ends. Per the germline V gene, CDR1 is SGHRS and CDR2 is YFSETQ.

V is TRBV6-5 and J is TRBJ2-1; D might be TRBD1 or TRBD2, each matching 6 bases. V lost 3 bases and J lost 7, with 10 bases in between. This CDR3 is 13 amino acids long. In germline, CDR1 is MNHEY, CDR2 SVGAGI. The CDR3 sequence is CASSYTGRNEQFF. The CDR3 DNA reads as TGTGCCAGCAGTTATACAGGGAGGAATGAGCAGTTCTTC.

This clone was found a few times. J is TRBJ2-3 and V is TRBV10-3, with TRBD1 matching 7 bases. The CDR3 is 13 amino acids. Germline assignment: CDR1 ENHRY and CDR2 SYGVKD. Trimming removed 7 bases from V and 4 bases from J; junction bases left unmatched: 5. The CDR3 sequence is CAITSGGPDTQYF. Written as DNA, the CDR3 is TGTGCCATCACCTCAGGGGGACCAGATACGCAGTATTTT.

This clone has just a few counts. Written as DNA, the CDR3 is TGTGCCAGCAGCTCGACAGTGAACACCGGGGAGCTGTTTTTT. Translated, it gives CASSSTVNTGELFF. The rearrangement joins TRBV7-3 to TRBJ2-2, with a possible D match to TRBD1 (5 bases). This CDR3 has 14 amino acids. V was cut by 4 bases and J by 1 base, with 7 bases left in between. In germline, CDR1 is SGHTA, CDR2 FQGTGA.

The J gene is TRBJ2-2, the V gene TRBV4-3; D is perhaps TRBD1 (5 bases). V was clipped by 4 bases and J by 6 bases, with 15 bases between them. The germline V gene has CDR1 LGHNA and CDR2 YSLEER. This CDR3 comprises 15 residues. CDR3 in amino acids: CASSPSGYQAGELFF. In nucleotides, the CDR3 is TGCGCCAGCAGCCCTTCAGGGTATCAGGCCGGGGAGCTGTTTTTT.

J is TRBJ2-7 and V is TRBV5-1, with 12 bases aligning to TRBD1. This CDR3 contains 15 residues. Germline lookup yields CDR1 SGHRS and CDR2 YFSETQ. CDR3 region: CASRLGTGGSDEQYV. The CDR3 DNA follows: TGCGCCAGCAGGCTCGGGACAGGGGGCTCCGACGAGCAGTACGTC.

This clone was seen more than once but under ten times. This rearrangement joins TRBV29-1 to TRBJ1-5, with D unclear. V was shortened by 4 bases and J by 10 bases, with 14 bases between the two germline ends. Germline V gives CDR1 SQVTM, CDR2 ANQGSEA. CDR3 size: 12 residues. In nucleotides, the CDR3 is TGCAGCGTTGTGGAGGGAGTAGGCCCCCAGCATTTT. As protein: CSVVEGVGPQHF.